This TCR beta chain appears in the sequencing data of a study of blood T cells in healthy people across ages. General observations from the study: Age showed a roughly linear inverse relationship with TCR beta diversity per million T cells.

V was trimmed by 0 bases and J by 2 bases, leaving 11 bases between them. The length of the CDR3 is 15 residues. CDR1 and CDR2 (germline): MGHRA, YSYEKL. Comments on this clonotype: Its target is not known.

Through a sample-barcoded 5' primer and a J-beta primer mix, a second PCR was run for 7 to 11 cycles. Each CDR3 protein gets one entry after TCRdb re-called the 5' RACE reads with MiXCR. Among over 1.5 million distinct CDR3 sequences listed, around half were seen once. The material sequenced was blood. This receptor was obtained from a woman aged 35 to 49 in good health. The chain has TRBV4-1 and TRBJ2-7; D is tentatively TRBD1 or TRBD2 (5 bases each). In DNA form, the CDR3 reads TGCGCCAGCAGCCAAGACATGGGGACCGCCTACGAGCAGTACTTC. It is translated as CASSQDMGTAYEQYF.